This TCR beta chain was sequenced for a study of siplizumab effects on memory and regulatory T cells. Sequencing was performed with immunoSEQ multiplex PCR; in TCRdb, only in-frame clones are kept and a portion is missing. The data contain roughly 70,000 clones, approximately 93% of them singletons. The CDR3 spans 14 residues. Trimming took off 8 bases at V and 1 base at J, with 14 bases between the two ends. Germline loops: CDR1 WSHSY, CDR2 SAAADI. This clonotype was sampled from a human donor in good health. This chain links TRBV10-2 with TRBJ1-1, with D uncertain. The specimen sequenced was CD8+ T cells sorted from blood. CDR3 bases: TGCGCCAGCGGGCCCAGGACCGGGAACACTGAAGCTTTCTTT. The encoded protein is CASGPRTGNTEAFF.